The rows below give T cell receptor beta chains drawn from one sample of a study of blood T cell repertoires in COVID-19. Sequenced by immunoSEQ multiplex PCR; TCRdb stores in-frame clones only, minus some. The sample has about 270,000 clones, approximately 83% seen once. The material sequenced was peripheral blood. The receptor source for this set is a woman aged 50 to 65 who had recovered from COVID-19. CDR3s leave out the opening cysteine and the closing phenylalanine or tryptophan.

J gene: TRBJ2-7
V gene: TRBV3-1/TRBV3-2
CDR3 protein: ASSPVPGEQY

J gene: TRBJ2-6
V gene: TRBV7-6
CDR3 protein: ASSSEQGPPSGANVLT

J gene: TRBJ1-3
V gene: TRBV27
CDR3 protein: ASMSDRGYGNTIY

J gene: TRBJ2-2
V gene: TRBV30
CDR3 protein: AWSVGQSRTGELF

J gene: TRBJ2-5
V gene: TRBV19
CDR3 protein: ASSVEQGVRATQY

J gene: TRBJ2-7
V gene: TRBV7-2
CDR3 protein: ASSLVTGPSYEQY

J gene: TRBJ1-5
V gene: TRBV6-5
CDR3 protein: ASSYQGGPQH

J gene: TRBJ1-3
V gene: TRBV21-1
CDR3 protein: ASRGTGVVSGNTIY

J gene: TRBJ2-2
V gene: TRBV12-5
CDR3 protein: ASGLGTGATGELF

J gene: TRBJ1-1
V gene: TRBV30
CDR3 protein: AWSETRGGTTEAF

J gene: TRBJ2-7
V gene: TRBV2
CDR3 protein: ASRYGTSGYEQY

J gene: TRBJ2-5
V gene: TRBV12-3/TRBV12-4
CDR3 protein: ASSFSPLATQY

J gene: TRBJ2-5
V gene: TRBV19
CDR3 protein: ASSSPGTGEETQY